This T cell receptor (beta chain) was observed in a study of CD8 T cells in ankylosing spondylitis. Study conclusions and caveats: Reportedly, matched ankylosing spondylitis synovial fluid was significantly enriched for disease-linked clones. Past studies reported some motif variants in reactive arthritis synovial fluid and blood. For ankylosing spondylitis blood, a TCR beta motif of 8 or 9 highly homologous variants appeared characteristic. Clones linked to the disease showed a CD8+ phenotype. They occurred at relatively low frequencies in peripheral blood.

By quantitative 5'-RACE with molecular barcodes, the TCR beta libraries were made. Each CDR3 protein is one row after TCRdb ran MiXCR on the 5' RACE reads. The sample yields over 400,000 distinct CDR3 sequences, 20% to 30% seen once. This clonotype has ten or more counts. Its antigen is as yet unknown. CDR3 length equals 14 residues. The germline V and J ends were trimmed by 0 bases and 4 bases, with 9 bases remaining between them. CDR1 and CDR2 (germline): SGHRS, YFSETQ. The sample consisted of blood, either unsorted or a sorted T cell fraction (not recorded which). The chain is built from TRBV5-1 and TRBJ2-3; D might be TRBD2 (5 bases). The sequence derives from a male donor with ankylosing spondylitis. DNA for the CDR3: TGCGCCAGCAGCTTGGACCCGGGATCAGATACGCAGTATTTT. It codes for CASSLDPGSDTQYF. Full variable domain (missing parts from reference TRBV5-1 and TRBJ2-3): KAGVTQTPRYLIKTRGQQVTLSCSPISGHRSVSWYQQTPGQGLQFLFEYFSETQRNKGNFPGRFSGRQFSNSRSEMNVSTLELGDSALYLCASSLDPGSDTQYFGPGTRLTVL.